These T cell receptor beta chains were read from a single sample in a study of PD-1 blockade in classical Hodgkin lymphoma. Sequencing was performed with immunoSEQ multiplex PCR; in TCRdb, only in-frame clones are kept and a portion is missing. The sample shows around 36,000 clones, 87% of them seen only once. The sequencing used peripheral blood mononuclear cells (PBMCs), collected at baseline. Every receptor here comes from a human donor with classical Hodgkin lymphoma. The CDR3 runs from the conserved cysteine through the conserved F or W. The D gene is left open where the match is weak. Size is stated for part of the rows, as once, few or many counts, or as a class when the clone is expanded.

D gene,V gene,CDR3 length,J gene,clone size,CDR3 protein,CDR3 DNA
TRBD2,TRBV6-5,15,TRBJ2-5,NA,CASSLAGGPVGTQYF,TGTGCCAGCAGCCTAGCGGGGGGGCCTGTTGGGACCCAGTACTTC
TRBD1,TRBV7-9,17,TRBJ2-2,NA,CASSWYTGTVNTGELFF,TGTGCCAGCAGCTGGTACACCGGGACAGTGAACACCGGGGAGCTGTTTTTT
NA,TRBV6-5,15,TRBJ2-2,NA,CASSYSGQPHGELFF,TGTGCCAGCAGTTACTCCGGGCAGCCCCACGGGGAGCTGTTTTTT
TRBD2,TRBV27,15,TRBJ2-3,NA,CASSLDGGDTDTQYF,TGTGCCAGCAGTTTAGATGGGGGGGACACAGATACGCAGTATTTT
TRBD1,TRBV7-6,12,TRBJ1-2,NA,CASRSGQGSYTF,TGTGCCAGCAGATCCGGACAGGGAAGCTACACCTTC
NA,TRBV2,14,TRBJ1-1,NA,CASSVTLLNTEAFF,TGTGCCAGCAGCGTGACACTCCTGAACACTGAAGCTTTCTTT
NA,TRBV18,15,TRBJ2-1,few,CASSPMTGSYNEQFF,TGTGCCAGCTCACCAATGACGGGCTCCTACAATGAGCAGTTCTTC
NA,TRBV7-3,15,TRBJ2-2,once,CASSLGPSVTGELFF,TGTGCCAGCAGCCTCGGACCGTCGGTCACCGGGGAGCTGTTTTTT
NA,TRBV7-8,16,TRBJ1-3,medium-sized,CASSALGGSSGNTIYF,TGTGCCAGCAGCGCCCTTGGCGGATCCTCTGGAAACACCATATATTTT
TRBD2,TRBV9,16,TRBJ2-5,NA,CASSAWGLAGLETQYF,TGTGCCAGCAGCGCCTGGGGACTAGCGGGGTTAGAGACCCAGTACTTC
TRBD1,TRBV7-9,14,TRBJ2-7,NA,CASSETGKFYEQYF,TGTGCCAGCAGCGAGACAGGGAAATTCTACGAGCAGTACTTC
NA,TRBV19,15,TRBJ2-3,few,CASSNTPRLTDTQYF,TGTGCCAGTAGTAATACCCCGCGCCTCACAGATACGCAGTATTTT
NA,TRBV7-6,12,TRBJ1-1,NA,CATIGENTEAFF,TGTGCCACCATAGGCGAAAACACTGAAGCTTTCTTT
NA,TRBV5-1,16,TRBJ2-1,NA,CASSLAQGSSYNEQFF,TGCGCCAGCAGCTTGGCTCAGGGGAGCTCCTACAATGAGCAGTTCTTC
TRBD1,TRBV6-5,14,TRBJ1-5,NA,CASSWDRGNQPQHF,TGTGCCAGCAGTTGGGACAGGGGCAATCAGCCCCAGCATTTT
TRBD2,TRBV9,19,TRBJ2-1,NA,CASSPRLGLAGGAYNEQFF,TGTGCCAGCAGCCCTCGCCTCGGACTAGCGGGAGGTGCCTACAATGAGCAGTTCTTC
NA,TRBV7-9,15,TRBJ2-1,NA,CASSLAPGLLNEQFF,TGTGCCAGCAGCTTAGCGCCGGGACTCCTGAATGAGCAGTTCTTC
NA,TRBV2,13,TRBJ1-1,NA,CASSYTSNTEAFF,TGTGCCAGCAGTTACACCTCGAACACTGAAGCTTTCTTT
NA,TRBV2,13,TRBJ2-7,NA,CASSRHSSYEQYF,TGTGCCAGCAGTCGTCACAGCTCCTACGAGCAGTACTTC
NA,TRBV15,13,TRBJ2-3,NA,CATSRGVGDTQYF,TGTGCCACCAGCAGAGGGGTGGGGGATACGCAGTATTTT
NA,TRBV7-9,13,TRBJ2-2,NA,CASSLGGTGELFF,TGTGCCAGCAGCTTAGGGGGGACCGGGGAGCTGTTTTTT
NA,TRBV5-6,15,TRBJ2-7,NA,CASSLAGGSSYEQYF,TGTGCCAGCAGCTTGGCCGGGGGAAGCTCCTACGAGCAGTACTTC
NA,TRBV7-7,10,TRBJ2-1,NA,CASSFHEQFF,TGTGCTAGCAGCTTTCATGAGCAGTTCTTC
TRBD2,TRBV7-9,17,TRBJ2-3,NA,CASSLNLAGGGTDTQYF,TGTGCCAGCAGCCTAAACCTAGCGGGGGGCGGCACAGATACGCAGTATTTT
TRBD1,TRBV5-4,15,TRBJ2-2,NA,CASSVGTASTGELFF,TGTGCCAGCAGCGTCGGGACAGCCTCGACCGGGGAGCTGTTTTTT
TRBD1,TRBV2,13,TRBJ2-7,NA,CASDPGQGYEQYF,TGTGCCAGCGATCCGGGACAGGGGTACGAGCAGTACTTC
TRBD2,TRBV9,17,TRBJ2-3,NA,CASSFLPGTSGSDTQYF,TGTGCCAGCAGCTTCCTACCCGGGACTAGCGGGAGCGATACGCAGTATTTT
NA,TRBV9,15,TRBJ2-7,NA,CASSVDSGAGYEQYF,TGTGCCAGCAGCGTAGATTCGGGGGCAGGGTACGAGCAGTACTTC
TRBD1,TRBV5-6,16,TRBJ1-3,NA,CASSYPGQGYGNTIYF,TGTGCCAGCAGCTATCCGGGACAGGGGTATGGAAACACCATATATTTT
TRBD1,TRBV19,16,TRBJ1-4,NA,CASSIPGQGGNEKLFF,TGTGCCAGTAGTATCCCCGGACAGGGGGGGAATGAAAAACTGTTTTTT
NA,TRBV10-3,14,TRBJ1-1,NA,CAISEIPGNTEAFF,TGTGCCATCAGTGAAATACCCGGGAACACTGAAGCTTTCTTT
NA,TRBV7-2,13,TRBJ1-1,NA,CASFQPGATEAFF,TGTGCCAGCTTCCAGCCAGGGGCCACTGAAGCTTTCTTT
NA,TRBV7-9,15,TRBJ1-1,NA,CASSLGWGSRTEAFF,TGTGCCAGCAGCCTTGGGTGGGGGAGCAGGACTGAAGCTTTCTTT
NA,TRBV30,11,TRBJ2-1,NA,CAWRRHNEQFF,TGTGCCTGGAGACGCCACAATGAGCAGTTCTTC
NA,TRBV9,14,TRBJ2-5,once,CASSVEGGGETQYF,TGTGCCAGCAGCGTAGAAGGGGGTGGCGAGACCCAGTACTTC
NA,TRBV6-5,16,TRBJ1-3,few,CASSYPGRSSGNTIYF,TGTGCCAGCAGTTACCCTGGACGGAGCTCTGGAAACACCATATATTTT
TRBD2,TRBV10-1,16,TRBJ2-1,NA,CASSAIAGINSNEQFF,TGCGCCAGCAGTGCGATAGCGGGGATTAACAGCAATGAGCAGTTCTTC
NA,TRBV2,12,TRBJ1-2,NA,CASSAESYGYTF,TGTGCCAGCAGCGCAGAAAGTTATGGCTACACCTTC
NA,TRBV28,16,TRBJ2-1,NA,CASSRGQTSYYNEQFF,TGTGCCAGCAGCCGAGGACAGACTAGCTATTACAATGAGCAGTTCTTC
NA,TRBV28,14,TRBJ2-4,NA,CASGGGLAKNIQYF,TGTGCCAGCGGTGGGGGGCTAGCCAAAAACATTCAGTACTTC
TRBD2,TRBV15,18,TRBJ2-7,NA,CATSTSRLAGGLIYEQYF,TGTGCCACCAGCACCAGCAGACTAGCGGGAGGGTTAATCTACGAGCAGTACTTC
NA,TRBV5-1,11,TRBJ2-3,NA,CASSLINTQYF,TGCGCCAGCAGCTTGATAAATACGCAGTATTTT
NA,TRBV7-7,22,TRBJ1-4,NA,CASSPCSLGGRDGPVFNEKLFF,TGTGCTAGCAGCCCATGTTCTCTTGGGGGTAGGGACGGACCAGTATTTAATGAAAAACTGTTTTTT
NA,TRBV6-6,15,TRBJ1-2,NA,CASSRTPTGNYGYTF,TGTGCCAGCAGCCGAACCCCAACAGGGAACTATGGCTACACCTTC
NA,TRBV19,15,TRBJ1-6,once,CASSLAGAGNSPLHF,TGTGCCAGTAGTCTCGCCGGGGCGGGGAATTCACCCCTCCACTTT
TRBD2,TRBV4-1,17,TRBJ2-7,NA,CASSQDQTSGTSYEQYF,TGCGCCAGCAGCCAAGATCAGACTAGCGGAACTTCCTACGAGCAGTACTTC
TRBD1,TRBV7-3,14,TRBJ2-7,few,CASSLTGGMYEQYF,TGTGCCAGCAGCCTGACAGGGGGGATGTACGAGCAGTACTTC
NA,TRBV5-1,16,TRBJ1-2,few,CASSLGYRVEIGGYTF,TGCGCCAGCAGCTTGGGGTACAGGGTCGAAATCGGGGGCTACACCTTC
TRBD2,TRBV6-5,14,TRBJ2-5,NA,CASRGAGVGETQYF,TGTGCCAGCCGGGGAGCGGGAGTTGGAGAGACCCAGTACTTC
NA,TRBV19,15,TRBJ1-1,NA,CASSRDDGANTEAFF,TGTGCCAGTAGCCGGGACGACGGGGCCAACACTGAAGCTTTCTTT
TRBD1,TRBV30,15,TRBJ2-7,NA,CAWSDGTEPYYEQYF,TGTGCCTGGAGTGACGGGACAGAACCTTATTACGAGCAGTACTTC
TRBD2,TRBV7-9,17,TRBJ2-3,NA,CASSLNPGLESTDTQYF,TGTGCCAGCAGCTTAAACCCCGGACTAGAAAGCACAGATACGCAGTATTTT
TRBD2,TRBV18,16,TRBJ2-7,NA,CASSLSWEGTSYEQYF,TGTGCCAGCTCACTATCCTGGGAGGGGACTTCCTACGAGCAGTACTTC
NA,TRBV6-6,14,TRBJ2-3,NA,CASTRGLFTDTQYF,TGTGCCAGCACCCGGGGGCTATTCACAGATACGCAGTATTTT
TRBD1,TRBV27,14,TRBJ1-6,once,CASSPGTGVSPLHF,TGTGCCAGCAGTCCCGGGACAGGGGTTTCACCCCTCCACTTT
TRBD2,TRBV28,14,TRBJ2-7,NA,CASSLRGEGYEQYF,TGTGCCAGCAGTTTAAGAGGGGAGGGTTACGAGCAGTACTTC
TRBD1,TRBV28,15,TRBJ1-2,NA,CASSLRDRVDYGYTF,TGTGCCAGCAGTTTAAGGGACAGGGTGGACTATGGCTACACCTTC
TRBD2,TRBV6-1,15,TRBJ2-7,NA,CASSPPLAGGHEQYF,TGTGCCAGCAGCCCCCCCCTAGCGGGGGGGCACGAGCAGTACTTC